These T cell receptor beta chains were read from a single sample in a study of blood T cell repertoires in COVID-19. Sequencing was performed with immunoSEQ multiplex PCR; in TCRdb, only in-frame clones are kept and a portion is missing. The table includes under 400,000 clones, 85% to 90% detected once. The sample taken for sequencing was peripheral blood. These TCRs come from a woman between 25 and 40 years old with COVID-19, enrolled during active disease. CDR3s include the opening cysteine and the closing phenylalanine or tryptophan. The order of the fields is J gene, D gene, V gene, clone size, CDR3 protein, CDR3 DNA. The D gene is left open where the match is weak. Rows give clone size only sometimes, using once, few, many, or a class for an expanded clone.

>TRBJ2-3|TRBD2|TRBV24-1|.
CATSDPGGRASDTQYF
TGTGCCACCAGTGATCCTGGCGGGAGGGCCTCAGATACGCAGTATTTT
>TRBJ1-4|TRBD1|TRBV7-9|.
CASSPRTGPNEKLFF
TGTGCCAGCAGTCCCCGGACAGGCCCTAATGAAAAACTGTTTTTT
>TRBJ2-7|TRBD1|TRBV18|.
CATSDRGVTYEQYF
TGTGCCACCTCCGACAGGGGTGTAACCTACGAGCAGTACTTC
>TRBJ2-7|TRBD1|TRBV11-3|.
CASSLDRDRVSYEQYF
TGTGCCAGCAGCTTAGATCGGGACAGGGTATCCTACGAGCAGTACTTC
>TRBJ1-1|.|TRBV5-6|.
CASSGLTGLDTEAFF
TGTGCCAGCAGCGGCCTGACAGGACTCGACACTGAAGCTTTCTTT
>TRBJ2-2|TRBD1|TRBV6-5|.
CASSYTGVTGELFF
TGTGCCAGCAGTTATACAGGGGTAACCGGGGAGCTGTTTTTT
>TRBJ1-1|.|TRBV2|.
CATSLRENTEAFF
TGTGCCACCTCCCTCCGGGAAAACACTGAAGCTTTCTTT
>TRBJ2-7|TRBD1|TRBV5-1|.
CASSSGQGAGEQYF
TGCGCCAGCAGCTCGGGACAGGGGGCGGGTGAGCAGTACTTC
>TRBJ2-1|.|TRBV4-1|.
CASSVSSINEQFF
TGCGCCAGCAGCGTTTCTAGTATAAATGAGCAGTTCTTC
>TRBJ2-1|.|TRBV7-9|.
CASSLASWRGRGIDEQFF
TGTGCCAGCAGCTTAGCAAGCTGGCGGGGGAGGGGGATTGATGAGCAGTTCTTC
>TRBJ1-2|.|TRBV28|.
CASSWGSYGYTF
TGTGCCAGCAGTTGGGGCTCCTATGGCTACACCTTC
>TRBJ1-2|TRBD1|TRBV5-1|.
CASSRDSFYGYTF
TGCGCCAGCAGCAGGGACAGCTTCTATGGCTACACCTTC
>TRBJ2-3|TRBD2|TRBV19|few
CASSLREGADTQYF
TGTGCCAGTAGTCTGCGGGAGGGCGCAGATACGCAGTATTTT
>TRBJ2-5|.|TRBV5-1|.
CASSSSEAILETQYF
TGCGCCAGCAGCTCTAGCGAGGCAATACTTGAGACCCAGTACTTC
>TRBJ2-2|.|TRBV27|.
CASSLQGSGELFF
TGTGCCAGCAGTTTACAGGGATCCGGGGAGCTGTTTTTT
>TRBJ2-1|.|TRBV27|.
CASRESSYNEQFF
TGTGCCAGCCGGGAGTCGTCCTACAATGAGCAGTTCTTC
>TRBJ2-2|.|TRBV7-3|few
CASSLPTPRGPGELFF
TGTGCCAGCAGCTTACCCACCCCCAGGGGACCCGGGGAGCTGTTTTTT
>TRBJ1-1|.|TRBV4-1|.
CASSQVVVSDFGMNTEAFF
TGCGCCAGCAGCCAAGTGGTAGTCAGCGACTTCGGTATGAACACTGAAGCTTTCTTT
>TRBJ1-1|.|TRBV28|once
CASSSRPGNTEAFF
TGTGCCAGCAGTTCCCGGCCAGGGAACACTGAAGCTTTCTTT
>TRBJ2-7|TRBD2|TRBV2|.
CASSDPLAETSYEQYF
TGTGCCAGCAGTGACCCCCTAGCGGAGACCTCCTACGAGCAGTACTTC
>TRBJ2-5|.|TRBV4-2|.
CASSQDPVQTQYF
TGTGCCAGCAGCCAAGATCCAGTTCAGACCCAGTACTTC
>TRBJ1-5|.|TRBV28|once
CASRTPTGNQPQHF
TGTGCCAGCAGAACCCCAACAGGAAATCAGCCCCAGCATTTT
>TRBJ2-3|.|TRBV5-1|.
CASSLGLTQYF
TGCGCCAGCAGCTTGGGCCTAACGCAGTATTTT
>TRBJ2-5|.|TRBV29-1|once
CSVAGAGGAYQETQYF
TGCAGCGTTGCTGGGGCTGGAGGGGCGTACCAAGAGACCCAGTACTTC
>TRBJ2-3|TRBD2|TRBV9|.
CASSFLAGGLDTQYF
TGTGCCAGCAGCTTCCTAGCGGGAGGATTAGATACGCAGTATTTT
>TRBJ2-2|TRBD1|TRBV28|.
CASQGATLLNTGELFF
TGTGCCAGCCAGGGGGCCACATTACTTAACACCGGGGAGCTGTTTTTT
>TRBJ1-1|.|TRBV5-6|.
CASSFLTGPMNTEAFF
TGTGCCAGCAGCTTCTTAACAGGGCCCATGAACACTGAAGCTTTCTTT
>TRBJ1-2|TRBD1|TRBV6-1|.
CASSEGQGAGYGYTF
TGTGCCAGCAGTGAAGGACAGGGGGCAGGCTATGGCTACACCTTC
>TRBJ1-1|.|TRBV7-2|.
CASSLAGARTEAFF
TGTGCCAGCAGCTTAGCGGGGGCGCGCACTGAAGCTTTCTTT
>TRBJ2-3|TRBD2|TRBV13|.
CASRKAGGTDTQYF
TGTGCCAGCAGAAAAGCGGGAGGCACAGATACGCAGTATTTT
>TRBJ2-1|TRBD2|TRBV25-1|.
CASSEPGGSNGGQFF
TGTGCCAGCAGTGAACCGGGCGGGAGTAATGGCGGGCAGTTCTTC
>TRBJ1-6|TRBD1|TRBV18|.
CASSPGTDNSPLHF
TGTGCCAGCTCACCCGGGACAGATAATTCACCCCTCCACTTT
>TRBJ1-6|.|TRBV6-4|.
CASSEDNNSPLHF
TGTGCCAGCAGTGAGGACAATAATTCACCCCTCCACTTT
>TRBJ1-2|TRBD1|TRBV11-2|.
CASSLAGGLSYGYTF
TGTGCCAGCAGCTTAGCAGGGGGGCTCAGCTATGGCTACACCTTC
>TRBJ1-2|.|TRBV5-1|.
CASSLEAMNGYTF
TGCGCCAGCAGCTTGGAAGCCATGAATGGCTACACCTTC
>TRBJ2-4|.|TRBV4-2|.
CASSQEARDLGWENIQYF
TGTGCCAGCAGCCAAGAGGCCCGGGACTTAGGTTGGGAAAACATTCAGTACTTC
>TRBJ1-5|TRBD1|TRBV28|.
CASSPGQGHQPQHF
TGTGCCAGCAGTCCTGGACAGGGTCATCAGCCCCAGCATTTT
>TRBJ2-3|TRBD2|TRBV13|.
CASRTTSVADTQYF
TGTGCCAGCAGAACGACTAGCGTTGCCGATACGCAGTATTTT
>TRBJ2-1|TRBD2|TRBV7-9|once
CASSLDTSGRAVEQFF
TGTGCCAGCAGCTTAGATACTAGCGGGAGGGCCGTTGAGCAGTTCTTC
>TRBJ2-2|.|TRBV5-4|.
CASSLLGGGTGELFF
TGTGCCAGCAGCTTGCTGGGAGGGGGGACCGGGGAGCTGTTTTTT
>TRBJ2-7|.|TRBV6-6|.
CASSLDRDYEQYF
TGTGCCAGCAGCCTCGACAGAGATTACGAGCAGTACTTC
>TRBJ1-4|TRBD1|TRBV4-2|.
CASSQDRGSEKLFF
TGTGCCAGCAGTCAGGACAGGGGTAGTGAAAAACTGTTTTTT
>TRBJ1-1|.|TRBV10-3|.
CAISDALGANTEAFF
TGTGCCATCAGTGACGCCCTGGGGGCGAACACTGAAGCTTTCTTT
>TRBJ2-2|TRBD2|TRBV12-5|many
CASTREDTGELFF
TGTGCTAGTACCCGGGAGGACACCGGGGAGCTGTTTTTT
>TRBJ1-1|TRBD1|TRBV5-1|many
CASRERTGGAGAFF
TGCGCCAGCAGAGAGAGGACAGGGGGCGCAGGAGCTTTCTTT
>TRBJ1-3|.|TRBV2|.
CASKSGTAGNTIYF
TGTGCCAGCAAATCCGGGACTGCGGGAAACACCATATATTTT
>TRBJ2-2|TRBD1|TRBV14|.
CASSPRTGWATGELFF
TGTGCCAGCAGCCCCAGGACAGGGTGGGCGACCGGGGAGCTGTTTTTT
>TRBJ1-2|.|TRBV6-1|.
CASSDESRGSYGYTF
TGTGCCAGCAGTGATGAGTCCAGGGGCAGCTATGGCTACACCTTC
>TRBJ1-2|.|TRBV3-1/TRBV3-2|.
CASSQDLAQYGYTF
TGTGCCAGCAGCCAAGATCTCGCCCAGTATGGCTACACCTTC
>TRBJ2-1|.|TRBV24-1|.
CATSDPGLLPYNEQFF
TGTGCCACCAGTGACCCGGGACTCCTTCCTTACAATGAGCAGTTCTTC
>TRBJ2-6|.|TRBV11-3|.
CASSLGQDSGANVLTF
TGTGCCAGCAGCTTAGGTCAGGACTCTGGGGCCAACGTCCTGACTTTC
>TRBJ2-6|.|TRBV28|.
CASSWMTVRANVLTF
TGTGCCAGCAGTTGGATGACAGTGCGGGCCAACGTCCTGACTTTC
>TRBJ2-2|.|TRBV30|.
CAWRGSERAGTGELFF
TGTGCCTGGAGGGGGTCCGAGCGGGCGGGCACCGGGGAGCTGTTTTTT
>TRBJ2-2|TRBD1|TRBV5-4|.
CASSRDRTNTGELFF
TGTGCCAGCAGCCGGGACAGAACGAACACCGGGGAGCTGTTTTTT